This T cell receptor (beta chain) was recovered during a study of shared clonotypes between healthy human individuals. The DNA input per sorted-subset replicate PCR was 200 ng, corresponding to roughly 31,000 T cell genomes. Per the original data handling: Filtering was not the same, since immunoSEQ gave junction-only sequences without quality scores. The method was immunoSEQ multiplex PCR; TCRdb's version includes in-frame clones alone and lacks a portion of them. For V, J and clone size, that table is used; D and trimming come from the DNA. The sample holds 1.4 million or so clones, approximately 98.5% seen once. General study findings and limits: Since donors were few, the genetic and exposure-history diversity represented was limited. A handful of donors shared about 5% of their naive CD4 clonotypes.

V was shortened by 5 bases and J by 4 bases, with 12 bases between the two germline ends. CDR1 is SGDLS, CDR2 YYNGEE, per germline. CDR3 length: 13 residues. Remarks on this clone: Its antigen remains unidentified.

Sequencing input: naive CD4+ T cells sorted from blood. The subset here: CD45RA+ positively selected. The clonotype was recovered from a man aged 30-40 years in good health. The genes are TRBV9 and TRBJ1-1; no clear D gene. The chain's CDR3 is CASSPEAATEAFF. The CDR3 DNA sequence: TGTGCCAGCAGTCCAGAGGCTGCCACTGAAGCTTTCTTT. Complete variable domain (other parts from reference TRBV9 and TRBJ1-1): DSGVTQTPKHLITATGQRVTLRCSPRSGDLSVYWYQQSLDQGLQFLIQYYNGEERAKGNILERFSAQQFPDLHSELNLSSLELGDSALYFCASSPEAATEAFFGQGTRLTVV.